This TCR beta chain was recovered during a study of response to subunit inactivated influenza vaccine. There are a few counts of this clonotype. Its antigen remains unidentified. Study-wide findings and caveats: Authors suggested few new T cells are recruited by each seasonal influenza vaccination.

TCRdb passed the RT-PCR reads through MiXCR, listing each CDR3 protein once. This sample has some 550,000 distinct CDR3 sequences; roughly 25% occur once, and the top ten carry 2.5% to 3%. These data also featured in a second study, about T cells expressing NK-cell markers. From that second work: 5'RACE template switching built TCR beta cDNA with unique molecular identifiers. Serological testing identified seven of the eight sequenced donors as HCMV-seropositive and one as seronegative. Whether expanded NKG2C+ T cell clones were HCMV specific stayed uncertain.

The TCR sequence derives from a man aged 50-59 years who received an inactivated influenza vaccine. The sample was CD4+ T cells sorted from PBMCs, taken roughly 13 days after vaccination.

The CDR3 is CSASSRGRPDTQYF. CDR3 in DNA: TGCAGTGCTAGTAGCCGGGGCCGCCCAGATACGCAGTATTTT. J is TRBJ2-3 and V is TRBV20-1; tentatively, D is TRBD1 or TRBD2 (5 bases each). The germline V gene has CDR1 DFQATT and CDR2 SNEGSKA (reference sequence). V was clipped by 3 bases and J by 4 bases, with 14 bases between them. The CDR3 is made up of 14 amino acids.